This T cell receptor beta chain came from a study of blood T cell repertoires in COVID-19. This clone occurred once. The CDR3 extends over 15 amino acids. V was pared by 7 bases and J by 5 bases, with 7 bases of the junction left unmatched. The germline CDR1 and CDR2 sequences are MNHEY and SMNVEV (reference sequence). Authors' methods: The authors estimated nucleated cell counts from reference gene primer amplification. Repertoires were generated with immunoSEQ multiplex PCR, while TCRdb's copy carries only in-frame clones and drops some. The V and J calls and clone size come from that table; D and trimming were worked out from the DNA. Counted here are 180,000 or so clones, 70% to 85% occurring once; the ten biggest clones make up approximately 13%.

The sample comprised peripheral blood. This chain links TRBV27 with TRBJ1-6; 8 nucleotides agree with TRBD1. The receptor's source is a man between 50 and 59 years old who had recovered from COVID-19. The DNA of the CDR3 is TGTGCCAGCACCAAACGGACAGGGAATAATTCACCCCTCCACTTT. This gives the protein CASTKRTGNNSPLHF.